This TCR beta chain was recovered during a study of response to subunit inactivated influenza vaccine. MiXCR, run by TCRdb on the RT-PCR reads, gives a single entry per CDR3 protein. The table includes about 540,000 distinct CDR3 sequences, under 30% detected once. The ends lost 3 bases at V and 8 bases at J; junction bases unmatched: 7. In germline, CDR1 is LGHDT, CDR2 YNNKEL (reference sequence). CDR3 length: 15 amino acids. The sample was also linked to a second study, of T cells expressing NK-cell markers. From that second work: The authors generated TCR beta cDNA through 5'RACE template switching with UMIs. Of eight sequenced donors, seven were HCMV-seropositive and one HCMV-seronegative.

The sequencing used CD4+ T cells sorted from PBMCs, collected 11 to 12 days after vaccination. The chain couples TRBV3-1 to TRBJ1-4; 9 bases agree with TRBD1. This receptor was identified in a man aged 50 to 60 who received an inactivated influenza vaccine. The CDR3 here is CASSQGQGSGEKLFF. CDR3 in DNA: TGTGCCAGCAGCCAGGGACAGGGTTCAGGGGAAAAACTGTTTTTT.